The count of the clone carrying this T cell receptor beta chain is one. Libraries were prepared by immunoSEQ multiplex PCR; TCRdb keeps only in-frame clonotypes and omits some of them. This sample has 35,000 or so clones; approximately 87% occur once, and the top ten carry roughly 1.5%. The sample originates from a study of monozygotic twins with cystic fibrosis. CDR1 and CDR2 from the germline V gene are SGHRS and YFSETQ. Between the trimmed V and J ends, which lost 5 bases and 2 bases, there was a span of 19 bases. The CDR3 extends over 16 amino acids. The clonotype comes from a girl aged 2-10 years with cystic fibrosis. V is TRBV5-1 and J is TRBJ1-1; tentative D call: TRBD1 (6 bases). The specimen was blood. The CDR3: CASRGVPGEINTEAFF. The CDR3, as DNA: TGCGCCAGCAGGGGGGTGCCAGGGGAGATAAACACTGAAGCTTTCTTT.